These 25 T cell receptor beta chains came from one sample sequenced in a study of T cell responses to AZD1222 COVID-19 vaccine. TCRdb keeps only in-frame clones here, not all; method: immunoSEQ multiplex PCR. The sample includes 130,000 to 150,000 clones, over 75% of them seen just once. Sequences were derived from peripheral blood, sampled 28 days after the second dose of the MenACWY control vaccine. These receptors all come from an adult who received the MenACWY meningococcal vaccine as a control.

The V and J genes are TRBV7-2 and TRBJ2-7; D perhaps matches TRBD1 (5 bases). V lost 5 bases to trimming and J lost 6 bases, with 17 bases between them. The CDR3 length is 14 residues. CDR1 is SGHTA and CDR2 is FQGNSA in the germline V gene. The CDR3 protein is CASSPTLQGIEQYF. In DNA form, the CDR3 reads TGTGCCAGCAGCCCTACATTGCAGGGAATCGAGCAGTACTTC. Filled out from reference TRBV7-2 and TRBJ2-7, the complete variable domain reads GAGVSQSPSNKVTEKGKDVELRCDPISGHTALYWYRQSLGQGLEFLIYFQGNSAPDKSGLPSDRFSAERTGGSVSTLTIQRTQQEDSAVYLCASSPTLQGIEQYFGPGTRLTVT.

This clone was detected only once. The V call is TRBV28, the J call TRBJ1-2; D gene uncertain. The germline V and J ends were trimmed by 4 bases and 7 bases, with 10 bases remaining between them. Germline lookup yields CDR1 MDHEN and CDR2 SYDVKM. This CDR3 spans 12 amino acids. CDR3 residues: CASSSSVGGYTF. DNA for the CDR3: TGTGCCAGCAGTTCCAGTGTCGGTGGCTACACCTTC.

The CDR3 DNA reads as TGTGCCAGCAGTTACTCCGGGACAGGGACCTACGAGCAGTACTTC. Amino acid sequence: CASSYSGTGTYEQYF. The chain uses TRBV6-5 and TRBJ2-7; 9 nucleotides align to TRBD1. CDR3 length equals 15 residues. V lost 0 bases and J lost 2; bases outside the gene matches: 2. Germline lookup yields CDR1 MNHEY and CDR2 SVGAGI.

V is TRBV11-3 and J is TRBJ2-7, with 9 bases aligning to TRBD2. The CDR3 is 16 residues long. The germline V gene has CDR1 SGHNT and CDR2 YENEEA. V lost 3 bases to trimming and J lost 0 bases; unmatched junction nucleotides: 6. The CDR3, as DNA: TGTGCCAGCAGCTTCGTAATTAGCGGGAGCTCCTACGAGCAGTACTTC. Its protein product is CASSFVISGSSYEQYF.

The chain carries TRBV21-1 and TRBJ2-1; the listed D gene, TRBD1, was not tested against the DNA. TRBV21-1 is a pseudogene. The CDR3 is 13 residues long. The CDR3 protein is CASSTSLRPRQFF. CDR3 DNA sequence: TGTGCCAGCAGCACAAGCCTCAGGCCTCGGCAGTTCTTC.

The rearrangement links TRBV11-3 to TRBJ1-1; D remains ambiguous. Germline V gene data show CDR1 as SGHNT and CDR2 as YENEEA. This CDR3 is 12 amino acids long. Trimming left V 5 bases short and J 4 bases short, with 8 bases between. The CDR3 nucleotides are TGTGCCAGCAGCGTAATACGCACTGAAGCTTTCTTT. The encoded protein is CASSVIRTEAFF.

J is TRBJ1-4 and V is TRBV28; unclear D gene. This CDR3 is built from 13 residues. The germline V and J ends were trimmed by 7 bases and 8 bases, with 14 bases remaining between them. Germline CDR1 is MDHEN and CDR2 is SYDVKM. CDR3 nucleotides: TGTGCCAGCAATGATGGAGGTGGGGAAAAACTGTTTTTT. Residues: CASNDGGGEKLFF.

CDR3 sequence reads: CATSDPGTGEGKQYF. In nucleotides, the CDR3 is TGTGCCACCAGTGATCCCGGGACAGGGGAAGGTAAGCAGTACTTC. This chain joins TRBV24-1 and TRBJ2-7; 10 nucleotides agree with TRBD1. The J segment lost 8 bases and the V segment lost 3 bases, leaving 9 bases of the junction unmatched. The CDR3 is 15 amino acids. The germline V gene has CDR1 KGHDR and CDR2 SFDVKD.

The table lists this clone with a count of one. The J gene is TRBJ1-1, the V gene TRBV14; tentatively, D is TRBD1 (5 bases). Trimming removed 0 bases from V and 5 bases from J, with 16 bases in between. The CDR3 consists of 16 residues. CDR1 and CDR2 (germline): SGHDN, FVKESK. CDR3 sequence (DNA): TGTGCCAGCAGCCAAGATTGGTGGGCTGGGGGAACTGAAGCTTTCTTT. Its protein product is CASSQDWWAGGTEAFF. The variable domain in full, with the rest retrieved from reference TRBV14 and TRBJ1-1, is EAGVTQFPSHSVIEKGQTVTLRCDPISGHDNLYWYRRVMGKEIKFLLHFVKESKQDESGMPNNRFLAERTGGTYSTLKVQPAELEDSGVYFCASSQDWWAGGTEAFFGQGTRLTVV.

This chain connects TRBV7-2 to TRBJ1-2; D is perhaps TRBD1 (6 bases). Trimming stripped 1 base from V and 3 bases from J, with 24 bases between. The germline V gene has CDR1 SGHTA and CDR2 FQGNSA. The CDR3 loop spans 19 amino acids. The CDR3 coding sequence is TGTGCCAGCAGCTTAGTAGGGGGATTTACAGGGTTTACCGACTATGGCTACACCTTC. This codes for CASSLVGGFTGFTDYGYTF.

The chain couples TRBV19 to TRBJ1-5; D remains ambiguous. Germline CDR1 is LNHDA and CDR2 is SQIVND (reference sequence). This CDR3 has 17 amino acids. With 4 bases removed from V and 0 bases from J, the gap between germline ends came to 16 bases. The CDR3: CASSSPGRKDSNQPQHF. DNA of the CDR3: TGTGCCAGTAGTAGTCCCGGCCGCAAAGATAGCAATCAGCCCCAGCATTTT. The full variable domain, completed using reference TRBV19 and TRBJ1-5, is DGGITQSPKYLFRKEGQNVTLSCEQNLNHDAMYWYRQDPGQGLRLIYYSQIVNDFQKGDIAEGYSVSREKKESFPLTVTSAQKNPTAFYLCASSSPGRKDSNQPQHFGDGTRLSIL.

The V call is TRBV30, the J call TRBJ1-2; D is perhaps TRBD1 (6 bases). CDR3 size: 16 residues. In germline, CDR1 is GTSNPN, CDR2 SVGIG (reference sequence). V lost 4 bases and J 2 bases, leaving 20 bases between the germline ends. In DNA form, the CDR3 reads TGTGCCTGGACGGGTGGAGTGACAGGCGAGAACTATGGCTACACCTTC. As protein: CAWTGGVTGENYGYTF.

The J gene is TRBJ1-2, the V gene TRBV6-5; D gene unclear. The length of the CDR3 is 11 residues. V lost 8 bases and J 10 bases, leaving 14 bases between the germline ends. CDR1 and CDR2 from the germline V gene are MNHEY and SVGAGI. The CDR3 reads CASSLGETYTF. The CDR3 DNA reads as TGTGCCAGCTCCCTCGGGGAAACCTACACCTTC.

This clone was counted only a few times. The chain links TRBV10-1 to TRBJ1-5; D is uncertain. Trimming stripped 9 bases from V and 5 bases from J, with 11 bases between. The CDR3 contains 12 residues. Germline lookup yields CDR1 WNHNN and CDR2 SYGVQD (reference sequence). The CDR3 loop is CARRLTHQPQHF. The CDR3 region has the DNA TGCGCCAGGAGATTGACACATCAGCCCCAGCATTTT.

The rearrangement links TRBV5-4 to TRBJ2-7; 8 bases align to TRBD2. J lost 7 bases, V lost 3 bases, and 9 bases had no gene match. The CDR3 is made up of 14 amino acids. Germline loops: CDR1 SGHNT, CDR2 YYREEE (reference sequence). Written as DNA, the CDR3 is TGTGCCAGCAGCTCCTGGGTGATAGCGGGAGAGCAGTACTTC. Its protein is CASSSWVIAGEQYF.

V is TRBV11-3 and J is TRBJ1-6; unclear D gene. CDR1 and CDR2 (germline): SGHNT, YENEEA. Between the trimmed V and J ends, which lost 4 bases and 10 bases, there was a span of 14 bases. The CDR3 extends over 14 amino acids. Here the CDR3 DNA reads TGTGCCAGCAGCTCGCATAGGGAGGGCTCACCCCTCCACTTT. Translated, it gives CASSSHREGSPLHF. Together with reference TRBV11-3 and TRBJ1-6, the CDR3 gives the full variable domain: EAGVVQSPRYKIIEKKQPVAFWCNPISGHNTLYWYLQNLGQGPELLIRYENEEAVDDSQLPKDRFSAERLKGVDSTLKIQPAELGDSAVYLCASSSHREGSPLHFGNGTRLTVT.

The V and J genes are TRBV6-2 or TRBV6-3 and TRBJ1-2; the D is unclear. The CDR3 sequence is 15 residues long. The V gene lost 4 bases and the J gene lost 7 bases, with 19 bases spanning the gap. CDR1 is MNHEY, CDR2 SVGEGT, per germline. CDR3 DNA sequence: TGTGCCAGCAGTTCTCCGGGCCACGCAGAATTTGGCTACACCTTC. Protein sequence: CASSSPGHAEFGYTF.

V usage is TRBV5-1 and J usage is TRBJ2-1; 8 bases are a match to TRBD2. The CDR3 contains 16 residues. The germline CDR1 and CDR2 sequences are SGHRS and YFSETQ. Losses at the gene ends were 0 bases for V and 3 bases for J; bases not matched to a gene: 5. CDR3 residues: CASSLDPAGVYNEQFF. CDR3 sequence (DNA): TGCGCCAGCAGCTTGGACCCAGCGGGAGTCTACAATGAGCAGTTCTTC.

The chain employs TRBV6-5 and TRBJ2-2, with D possibly matching TRBD1 (6 bases). The CDR3 has 15 amino acids. V was trimmed by 6 bases and J by 0 bases, leaving 11 bases between them. The germline V gene encodes CDR1 MNHEY and CDR2 SVGAGI. The CDR3 sequence is CASSSGTTNTGELFF. The CDR3 bases are TGTGCCAGCAGCTCTGGGACAACGAACACCGGGGAGCTGTTTTTT.

The chain links TRBV3-1 (or the pseudogene TRBV3-2) to TRBJ1-1; D unresolved. The CDR3 runs to 12 residues. The V and J ends lost 2 bases and 8 bases respectively, with 9 bases between them. Germline CDR1 reads LGHDT; CDR2 reads YNNKEL (reference sequence). This CDR3 is CASSQYPGEAFF. The CDR3 DNA reads TGTGCCAGCAGCCAATATCCGGGCGAAGCTTTCTTT.

This chain links TRBV24-1 with TRBJ2-1, with D tentatively TRBD1 or TRBD2 (5 bases each). The germline V gene has CDR1 KGHDR and CDR2 SFDVKD. V lost 4 bases and J lost 6, with 18 bases in between. The CDR3 extends over 16 amino acids. This CDR3 reads CATSDHLNGGSNEQFF. The CDR3 DNA follows: TGTGCCACCAGTGACCACCTGAATGGGGGAAGCAATGAGCAGTTCTTC.

The V call is TRBV28, the J call TRBJ2-3, with unresolved D. Germline CDR1 and CDR2: MDHEN and SYDVKM. The CDR3 is 13 amino acids. The V and J ends lost 3 bases and 2 bases respectively, with 6 bases between them. CDR3 DNA: TGTGCCAGCAGTTTCCCGGACACAGATACGCAGTATTTT. Translating gives CASSFPDTDTQYF.

The J gene is TRBJ1-6, the V gene TRBV7-2; D gene uncertain. The V gene's germline CDR1 is SGHTA and CDR2 FQGNSA. Between the trimmed V and J ends, which lost 2 bases and 0 bases, there was a span of 11 bases. The CDR3 length is 17 residues. The CDR3 protein is CASSLRIGNSYNSPLHF. The CDR3 nucleotides read TGTGCCAGCAGCTTAAGAATCGGCAACTCCTATAATTCACCCCTCCACTTT.

This chain joins TRBV11-3 and TRBJ1-4; 7 bases map to TRBD1. J was trimmed by 6 bases and V by 6 bases; bases with no gene match: 4. The germline V gene encodes CDR1 SGHNT and CDR2 YENEEA. CDR3 length equals 13 residues. This CDR3 reads CASSGTADEKLFF. The CDR3 DNA sequence: TGTGCCAGCAGTGGGACAGCCGATGAAAAACTGTTTTTT.

The chain combines TRBV19 with TRBJ2-5, with TRBD2 matching over 7 bases. Germline assignment: CDR1 LNHDA and CDR2 SQIVND (reference sequence). This CDR3 region has 16 residues. The junction had 12 bases not matched to a gene; V was cut back by 6 bases and J by 2 bases. Here the CDR3 DNA reads TGTGCCAGTAGCCTGCGGGGCGGGGGAGCTCAAGAGACCCAGTACTTC. Protein product: CASSLRGGGAQETQYF.